This T cell receptor beta chain is drawn from a study of blood T cell repertoires in COVID-19. The wider study: T cells, B-cell-depleted T cells, or PBMCs supplied cDNA or gDNA.

Here immunoSEQ multiplex PCR was the method, and the copy in TCRdb shows in-frame clones only, minus some. The table includes tens of thousands of clones, roughly 85% detected once. The sequence was collected from a human donor in a cohort sampled during active COVID-19. The sequenced material came from peripheral blood.

DNA for the CDR3: TGCAGCGTTGGCTCGGGACAGCGTCCCAAGGATGGCTACACCTTC. This translates into CSVGSGQRPKDGYTF. The gene calls are TRBV29-1 and TRBJ1-2, with TRBD1 matching 7 bases. With V trimmed by 4 bases and J by 6 bases, 14 bases remained unmatched. Germline lookup yields CDR1 SQVTM and CDR2 ANQGSEA. This CDR3 region has 15 residues.